Each of the 25 T cell receptor beta chains below was sequenced from the same sample in a study of cytomegalovirus exposure and HLA in healthy donors. Primers: 60 Vbeta forward and 13 Jbeta reverse. Only in-frame clones appear in the TCRdb table, and some are missing; sequencing was by immunoSEQ multiplex PCR. The sample yields under 300,000 clones, approximately 82% seen once. Sequencing was carried out using PBMCs. These TCRs come from a woman aged 55-70 years in good health and CMV-seropositive.

V usage is TRBV27 and J usage is TRBJ1-5, with D uncertain. The germline V gene has CDR1 MNHEY and CDR2 SMNVEV (reference sequence). The CDR3 contains 14 residues. Between the trimmed V and J ends, which lost 3 bases and 2 bases, there was a span of 8 bases. CDR3 sequence reads: CASSFEPGNQPQHF. The CDR3 DNA sequence: TGTGCCAGCAGTTTTGAGCCGGGCAATCAGCCCCAGCATTTT.

This clone showed up just once. Given the absence of the conserved phenylalanine or tryptophan at the CDR3 end, a read error is likely. The CDR3 spells CASGTGLAGGEQYL. The CDR3 nucleotides read TGTGCCAGCGGGACGGGACTAGCGGGAGGTGAGCAGTACCTC. The chain is built from TRBV7-9 and TRBJ2-7, with 15 bases lining up with TRBD2. The junction had 6 bases not matched to a gene; V was cut back by 8 bases and J by 7 bases. From germline, CDR1 is SEHNR and CDR2 FQNEAQ (reference sequence). This CDR3 has 14 amino acids.

This clone was recorded only once. The rearrangement uses TRBV18 and TRBJ2-1; TRBD2 matches 9 bases. Germline CDR1 and CDR2: KGHSH and LQKENI. The ends lost 3 bases at V and 4 bases at J; junction bases unmatched: 1. The CDR3 is made up of 14 amino acids. The CDR3 nucleotides are TGTGCCAGCTCACCGGGACTAGCTTACAATGAGCAGTTCTTC. Translated: CASSPGLAYNEQFF.

This chain uses TRBV5-1 with TRBJ2-5, with 9 nucleotides matching TRBD2. CDR1 is SGHRS and CDR2 is YFSETQ in the germline V gene. This CDR3 contains 16 residues. V was pared by 5 bases and J by 5 bases, with 13 bases of the junction left unmatched. CDR3 in amino acids: CASRALLSGSGETQYF. The CDR3 nucleotides are TGCGCCAGCAGGGCCCTACTTAGCGGGAGCGGGGAGACCCAGTACTTC.

This sequence joins TRBV7-2 and TRBJ2-7; TRBD2 aligns across 7 bases. In germline, CDR1 is SGHTA, CDR2 FQGNSA. CDR3 length: 15 amino acids. V lost 1 base, J lost 0 bases, and 3 bases stayed unmatched. In nucleotides, the CDR3 is TGTGCCAGCAGCTTAGGAGGCGGGAGCTCCTACGAGCAGTACTTC. Encoded protein: CASSLGGGSSYEQYF.

This sequence joins TRBV12-2 and TRBJ2-5; the table's D gene call, TRBD1, was not cross checked with the DNA. TRBV12-2 is flagged as a pseudogene. The CDR3 contains 16 residues. The CDR3 region is CATKFRVDRDQETQYF. In DNA form, the CDR3 reads TGTGCAACAAAGTTTCGGGTGGACAGAGACCAAGAGACCCAGTACTTC.

This chain connects TRBV6-4 to TRBJ2-3, with 7 bases fitting TRBD2. Per the germline V gene, CDR1 is MRHNA and CDR2 is SNTAGT. The CDR3 has 19 amino acids. Unmatched junction bases numbered 20, after V lost 2 bases and J lost 6 bases. Here the CDR3 DNA reads TGTGCCAGCAGTGACCCCGACCCCCCACTAGCGAGGGAGGCGGATACGCAGTATTTT. Protein sequence: CASSDPDPPLAREADTQYF.

The chain couples TRBV28 to TRBJ1-4; D may be TRBD1 (5 bases). The CDR3 has 14 amino acids. The V and J ends lost 2 bases and 7 bases respectively, with 11 bases between them. Looked up from germline, CDR1 is MDHEN and CDR2 is SYDVKM. Written as DNA, the CDR3 is TGTGCCAGCAGTTTAACCCAGGGCGTTGAAAAACTGTTTTTT. Translated, it gives CASSLTQGVEKLFF. The full variable domain, with the rest looked up from reference TRBV28 and TRBJ1-4, is DVKVTQSSRYLVKRTGEKVFLECVQDMDHENMFWYRQDPGLGLRLIYFSYDVKMKEKGDIPEGYSVSREKKERFSLILESASTNQTSMYLCASSLTQGVEKLFFGSGTQLSVL.

The rearrangement joins TRBV5-1 to TRBJ2-7, with 9 bases fitting TRBD2. J lost 3 bases, V lost 2 bases, and 3 bases had no gene match. The CDR3 loop spans 14 amino acids. Germline V lookup: CDR1 SGHRS, CDR2 YFSETQ. The CDR3 spells CASSFSGSGYEQYF. The CDR3 coding sequence is TGCGCCAGCAGCTTTAGCGGGAGTGGCTACGAGCAGTACTTC.

V is TRBV19 and J is TRBJ1-3; 8 nucleotides match TRBD1. This CDR3 is 19 amino acids long. The junction had 16 bases not matched to a gene; V was cut back by 6 bases and J by 0 bases. Germline V lookup: CDR1 LNHDA, CDR2 SQIVND (reference sequence). Here the CDR3 DNA reads TGTGCCAGTAGACACCTCGGACAGGGCCGACTTTACTCTGGAAACACCATATATTTT. Encoded protein: CASRHLGQGRLYSGNTIYF.

The rearrangement joins TRBV11-2 to TRBJ2-5, with 7 bases identical to TRBD2. Germline values: CDR1 SGHAT, CDR2 FQNNGV. The CDR3 contains 13 residues. With V trimmed by 3 bases and J by 4 bases, 2 bases remained unmatched. The CDR3 sequence: CASSFSGSETQYF. The CDR3 DNA follows: TGTGCCAGCAGCTTTAGCGGGTCAGAGACCCAGTACTTC.

CDR3 nucleotide sequence: TGTGCCAGCAGCTTATGGACAGGGGGTGGGAATGAGCAGTTCTTC. This codes for CASSLWTGGGNEQFF. This chain connects TRBV7-2 to TRBJ2-1, with 10 bases identical to TRBD1. Germline CDR1 reads SGHTA; CDR2 reads FQGNSA. The V segment lost 2 bases and the J segment 7 bases; nucleotides outside the gene matches: 5. This CDR3 region has 15 residues.

There are a few counts of this clone. The chain couples TRBV5-4 to TRBJ2-4, with D possibly being TRBD2 (5 bases). The V and J ends lost 4 bases and 0 bases respectively, with 14 bases between them. The CDR3 is 16 residues long. CDR1 and CDR2 (germline): SGHNT, YYREEE (reference sequence). The CDR3 loop reads CASSPPGDLAKNIQYF. The CDR3 nucleotides read TGTGCCAGCAGCCCGCCCGGGGATTTAGCCAAAAACATTCAGTACTTC.

This chain joins TRBV18 and TRBJ1-6; TRBD1 matches at 7 bases. The V gene end was trimmed by 5 bases and the J gene end by 7 bases; junction bases not matched to a gene: 8. This CDR3 is 15 amino acids long. CDR1 is KGHSH, CDR2 LQKENI, per germline. The CDR3 spells CASSSAGGDNSPLHF. The CDR3 bases are TGTGCCAGCTCATCAGCAGGGGGTGACAATTCACCCCTCCACTTT.

V and J are TRBV5-1 and TRBJ1-4; 8 nucleotides agree with TRBD1. This CDR3 is built from 15 residues. CDR1 and CDR2 from the germline V gene are SGHRS and YFSETQ. V lost 4 bases to trimming and J lost 1 base; unmatched junction nucleotides: 3. Here the CDR3 reads CASSIDRGTNEKLFF. CDR3 DNA sequence: TGCGCCAGCAGCATAGACAGGGGAACTAATGAAAAACTGTTTTTT.

The chain links TRBV5-1 to TRBJ2-3, with D maybe TRBD2 (5 bases). There are 15 residues in the CDR3. Per the germline V gene, CDR1 is SGHRS and CDR2 is YFSETQ. The ends were cut back, 2 bases at V and 4 bases at J, with 14 bases in the middle. The CDR3 loop is CASSLTGKGADTQYF. CDR3 nucleotide sequence: TGCGCCAGCAGCTTAACGGGAAAGGGTGCAGATACGCAGTATTTT.

The CDR3 spells CASTAGTGHGYTF. Written as DNA, the CDR3 is TGTGCCAGCACTGCGGGGACAGGGCATGGCTACACCTTC. The V call is TRBV2, the J call TRBJ1-2, with 9 bases fitting TRBD1. In germline, CDR1 is SNHLY, CDR2 FYNNEI. V was pared by 7 bases and J by 6 bases, with 6 bases of the junction left unmatched. CDR3 length: 13 amino acids.

V is TRBV10-3 and J is TRBJ1-1; 7 bases are a match to TRBD1. CDR3 length: 13 residues. Germline V gene lookup returns CDR1 ENHRY and CDR2 SYGVKD. J lost 5 bases, V lost 8 bases, and 8 bases had no gene match. CDR3 region: CAIAQGRETEAFF. The CDR3 region has the DNA TGTGCCATCGCACAGGGGCGGGAAACTGAAGCTTTCTTT.

This clone was seen a handful of times. The V and J genes are TRBV5-4 and TRBJ2-7; TRBD2 agrees at 12 bases. The CDR3 loop spans 17 amino acids. Germline-derived CDR1 and CDR2 are SGHNT and YYREEE (reference sequence). The V and J ends lost 4 bases and 5 bases, in that order; junction bases with no gene match: 13. The CDR3 reads CASSPRPTSGSGDEQYF. The DNA for the CDR3 is TGTGCCAGCAGCCCCCGCCCGACTAGCGGGAGTGGGGACGAGCAGTACTTC.

V usage is TRBV7-6 and J usage is TRBJ2-1; a possible D gene is TRBD2 (6 bases). Germline assignment: CDR1 SGHVS and CDR2 FNYEAQ. V dropped 4 bases and J dropped 6 bases, with 7 bases sitting between them. The CDR3 has 12 residues. CDR3 in DNA: TGTGCCAGCAGCTCACTAGCCAATGAGCAGTTCTTC. Protein sequence: CASSSLANEQFF.

The DNA of the CDR3 is TGTGCCAGCAACAGGGATTATGGCTACACCTTC. It translates to CASNRDYGYTF. V usage is TRBV7-9 and J usage is TRBJ1-2, with D possibly being TRBD1 (6 bases). CDR1 SEHNR and CDR2 FQNEAQ come from the germline V gene (reference sequence). V lost 7 bases and J 5 bases, leaving 8 bases between the germline ends. The CDR3 has 11 residues.

The chain combines TRBV5-1 with TRBJ2-7, with 10 bases aligning to TRBD1. The germline V gene encodes CDR1 SGHRS and CDR2 YFSETQ. The V gene end was trimmed by 7 bases and the J gene end by 1 base; junction bases not matched to a gene: 8. CDR3 length equals 15 residues. CDR3 sequence (DNA): TGCGCCAGCTGGGGCGGGACAGGGGTATCCTACGAGCAGTACTTC. The encoded protein is CASWGGTGVSYEQYF.

The gene calls are TRBV25-1 and TRBJ1-1; D perhaps matches TRBD1 (6 bases). The CDR3 totals 16 residues. With 8 bases removed from V and 2 bases from J, the gap between germline ends came to 21 bases. CDR1 is MGHDK and CDR2 is SYGVNS in the germline V gene. This CDR3 is CASSPFEGGRNTEAFF. In nucleotides, the CDR3 is TGTGCCAGCTCTCCCTTTGAGGGGGGGAGAAACACTGAAGCTTTCTTT. Combining the CDR3 with reference TRBV25-1 and TRBJ1-1 gives the whole variable domain EADIYQTPRYLVIGTGKKITLECSQTMGHDKMYWYQQDPGMELHLIHYSYGVNSTEKGDLSSESTVSRIRTEHFPLTLESARPSHTSQYLCASSPFEGGRNTEAFFGQGTRLTVV.

In this sample, this clone turned up a few times. CDR3 amino acids: CASSRTSSYSYNEQFF. CDR3 nucleotide sequence: TGTGCCAGCAGCAGGACTAGCAGTTACTCCTACAATGAGCAGTTCTTC. The chain is built from TRBV5-4 and TRBJ2-1; 8 nucleotides agree with TRBD2. Germline V gives CDR1 SGHNT, CDR2 YYREEE (reference sequence). The CDR3 sequence is 16 residues long. V gave up 4 bases and J gave up 0 bases; unmatched junction bases: 6.

The chain has TRBV7-9 and TRBJ2-7; D possibly corresponds to TRBD2 (5 bases). The germline V gene encodes CDR1 SEHNR and CDR2 FQNEAQ (reference sequence). V was trimmed by 5 bases and J by 7 bases, leaving 12 bases between them. The CDR3 spans 12 residues. The CDR3 bases are TGTGCCAGCAGCGCCTCTAGCTCGGAGCAGTACTTC. This gives the protein CASSASSSEQYF. Filled out from reference TRBV7-9 and TRBJ2-7, the complete variable domain reads DTGVSQNPRHKITKRGQNVTFRCDPISEHNRLYWYRQTLGQGPEFLTYFQNEAQLEKSRLLSDRFSAERPKGSFSTLEIQRTEQGDSAMYLCASSASSSEQYFGPGTRLTVT.